The clone carrying this TCR beta chain was seen at least ten times. Specified time point: newly diagnosed GD, antithyroid drugs for less than 3 months. RNA extracted from PBMCs served as the sequencing template. It was American Thyroid Association guidelines that determined Graves' disease diagnosis. EDTA tubes held roughly 10 milliliters of peripheral blood from each patient. This sample stems from a study of regulatory T cells in long-lasting Graves disease. This CDR3 region has 14 residues. V lost 0 bases to trimming and J lost 5 bases, with 7 bases between them. Building of the TCR beta libraries involved iRepertoire HTBI primers and Arm-PCR of CDR3 regions. TCRdb itself ran the multiplex PCR reads through MiXCR, one entry per CDR3 protein. Counted here are fewer than 650,000 distinct CDR3 sequences, 15% to 20% occurring once; the ten biggest clones make up approximately 12%. These data also formed part of another study, on T cells in Graves' hyperthyroidism and ophthalmopathy.

The origin of this receptor is a young man with Graves disease. The specimen was peripheral blood mononuclear cells (PBMCs), collected at new diagnosis, from a patient treated with antithyroid drugs. The chain couples TRBV12-3 or TRBV12-4 to TRBJ2-2, with D unresolved. The CDR3 spells CASSLAGQTGELFF. The DNA for the CDR3 is TGTGCCAGCAGTTTAGCTGGCCAGACCGGGGAGCTGTTTTTT.